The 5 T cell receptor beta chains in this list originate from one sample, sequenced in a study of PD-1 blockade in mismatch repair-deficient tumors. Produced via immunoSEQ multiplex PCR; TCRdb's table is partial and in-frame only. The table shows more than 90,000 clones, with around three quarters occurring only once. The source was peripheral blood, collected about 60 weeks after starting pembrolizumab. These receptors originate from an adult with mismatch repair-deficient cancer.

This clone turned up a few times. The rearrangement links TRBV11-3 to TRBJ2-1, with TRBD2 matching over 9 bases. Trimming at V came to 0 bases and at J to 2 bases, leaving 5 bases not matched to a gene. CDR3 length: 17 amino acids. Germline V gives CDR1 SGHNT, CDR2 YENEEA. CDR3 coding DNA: TGTGCCAGCAGCTTAGATCGGGCTAGCGGGGCCTACAATGAGCAGTTCTTC. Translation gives CASSLDRASGAYNEQFF.

The CDR3 is CASSRWTSGKETQYF. CDR3 DNA: TGCGCCAGCAGCAGGTGGACTAGCGGAAAAGAGACCCAGTACTTC. J is TRBJ2-5 and V is TRBV5-1; the match to TRBD2 covers 10 bases. The CDR3 length is 15 residues. The ends lost 4 bases at V and 3 bases at J; junction bases unmatched: 6. Germline lookup yields CDR1 SGHRS and CDR2 YFSETQ.

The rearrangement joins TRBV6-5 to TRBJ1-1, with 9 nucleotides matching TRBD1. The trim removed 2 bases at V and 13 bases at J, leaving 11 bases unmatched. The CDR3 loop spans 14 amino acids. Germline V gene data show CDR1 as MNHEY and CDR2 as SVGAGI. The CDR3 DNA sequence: TGTGCCAGCAGTTACGATCCCCGACAGGGGGGGGGTTTCTTT. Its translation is CASSYDPRQGGGFF.

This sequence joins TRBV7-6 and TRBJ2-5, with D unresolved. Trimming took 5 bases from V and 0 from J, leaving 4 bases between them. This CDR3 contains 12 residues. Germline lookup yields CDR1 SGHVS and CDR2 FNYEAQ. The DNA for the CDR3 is TGTGCCAGCAGCCCCAACCAAGAGACCCAGTACTTC. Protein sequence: CASSPNQETQYF. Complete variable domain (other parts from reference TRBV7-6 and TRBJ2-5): GAGVSQSPRYKVTKRGQDVALRCDPISGHVSLYWYRQALGQGPEFLTYFNYEAQQDKSGLPNDRFSAERPEGSISTLTIQRTEQRDSAMYRCASSPNQETQYFGPGTRLLVL.

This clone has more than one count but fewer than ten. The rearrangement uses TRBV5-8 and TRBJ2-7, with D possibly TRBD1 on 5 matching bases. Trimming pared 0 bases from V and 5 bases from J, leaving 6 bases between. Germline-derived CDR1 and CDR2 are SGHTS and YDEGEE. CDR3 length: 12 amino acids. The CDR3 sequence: CASSLVQDEQYF. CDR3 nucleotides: TGTGCCAGCAGCTTGGTACAGGACGAGCAGTACTTC.